These T cell receptor beta chains were read from a single sample in a study of beta chain features in type 1 diabetes. Sequencing used immunoSEQ multiplex PCR; TCRdb keeps in-frame clones, though not all of them. The sample carries some 700,000 clones, 10% to 15% recorded once. Specimen: naive CD4+ T cells from blood. The receptors were sampled from a man aged 18 to 29 with type 1 diabetes. CDR3s include the opening cysteine and the closing phenylalanine or tryptophan. The order of the fields is clone size, D gene, V gene, J gene, CDR3 protein, CDR3 DNA. D genes are given only for firm matches. Expanded clones are given a class, and other clones once, few, many or no size at all.

-	-	TRBV2	TRBJ1-5	CASSGGRYSNQPQHF	TGTGCCAGCAGTGGGGGACGATATAGCAATCAGCCCCAGCATTTT
-	TRBD2	TRBV2	TRBJ2-7	CASKGLAAYEQYF	TGTGCCAGCAAGGGACTAGCGGCTTACGAGCAGTACTTC
-	TRBD1	TRBV19	TRBJ1-6	CASSTGTGGSPLHF	TGTGCCAGTAGTACCGGGACAGGGGGCTCACCCCTCCACTTT
-	-	TRBV6-1	TRBJ2-5	CASNLNGAGETQYF	TGTGCCAGCAATCTAAATGGGGCGGGAGAGACCCAGTACTTC
-	-	TRBV4-1	TRBJ2-3	CASSQVGRDTQYF	TGCGCCAGCAGCCAAGTAGGGAGAGATACGCAGTATTTT
few	TRBD1	TRBV6-5	TRBJ1-2	CASSYSRTGDGYTF	TGTGCCAGCAGTTACTCCCGGACAGGGGATGGCTACACCTTC
-	-	TRBV25-1	TRBJ2-7	CASSESGYEQYF	TGTGCCAGCAGTGAATCGGGCTACGAGCAGTACTTC
-	-	TRBV5-6	TRBJ2-6	CASSISGANVLTF	TGTGCCAGCAGCATCTCTGGGGCCAACGTCCTGACTTTC
few	TRBD2	TRBV19	TRBJ2-3	CASSEGTSGTDTQYF	TGTGCCAGTAGTGAGGGGACTAGCGGCACAGATACGCAGTATTTT
few	-	TRBV18	TRBJ1-1	CASSPIITAEAFF	TGTGCCAGCTCACCAATCATCACCGCTGAAGCTTTCTTT
-	-	TRBV25-1	TRBJ2-5	CASSHGWAQYF	TGTGCCAGCAGTCACGGGTGGGCCCAGTACTTC
few	TRBD2	TRBV10-3	TRBJ2-7	CAISGTSGETYF	TGTGCCATCAGTGGGACTAGCGGGGAGACGTACTTC
-	-	TRBV4-1	TRBJ1-5	CASSQEYMGGNQPQHF	TGCGCCAGCAGCCAAGAATATATGGGGGGCAATCAGCCCCAGCATTTT
-	-	TRBV27	TRBJ2-7	CASSWNTLGEQYF	TGTGCCAGCAGTTGGAACACCTTGGGGGAGCAGTACTTC
-	-	TRBV13	TRBJ2-2	CASSLGPAGRSTGELFF	TGTGCCAGCAGCTTAGGCCCGGCAGGGAGGTCCACCGGGGAGCTGTTTTTT
-	-	TRBV6-5	TRBJ2-2	CASSYWGGPRTGELFF	TGTGCCAGCAGTTACTGGGGGGGCCCTAGAACCGGGGAGCTGTTTTTT
-	-	TRBV19	TRBJ2-1	CASRQGYSYNEQFF	TGTGCCAGTAGGCAAGGTTACTCCTACAATGAGCAGTTCTTC
-	TRBD2	TRBV6-6	TRBJ2-5	CASGKLAGDETQYF	TGTGCCAGCGGCAAACTAGCGGGGGACGAGACCCAGTACTTC
-	-	TRBV18	TRBJ2-3	CASSPQTLTDTQYF	TGTGCCAGCTCACCACAAACTCTCACAGATACGCAGTATTTT
-	-	TRBV6-1	TRBJ2-1	CASSEAGQNEQFF	TGTGCCAGCAGTGAAGCGGGGCAGAATGAGCAGTTCTTC
few	TRBD1	TRBV10-3	TRBJ2-7	CATDRGTGGREQYF	TGTGCCACCGACCGCGGGACAGGGGGCCGCGAGCAGTACTTC
few	-	TRBV7-9	TRBJ1-2	CASSSTYGYTF	TGTGCCAGCAGCTCAACCTATGGCTACACCTTC
-	-	TRBV5-1	TRBJ2-7	CASSSLSYGGEQYF	TGCGCCAGCAGCTCACTAAGCTACGGAGGGGAGCAGTACTTC
few	-	TRBV30	TRBJ1-4	CAWSWWGRGTNEKLFF	TGTGCCTGGAGTTGGTGGGGGCGCGGAACTAATGAAAAACTGTTTTTT
-	TRBD2	TRBV6-1	TRBJ2-5	CASSEAGAGGQETQYF	TGTGCCAGCAGTGAAGCGGGAGCGGGGGGCCAAGAGACCCAGTACTTC
-	-	TRBV30	TRBJ1-5	CAWARDSNQPQHF	TGTGCCTGGGCCCGGGATAGCAATCAGCCCCAGCATTTT
few	-	TRBV5-1	TRBJ2-7	CASSLATVDEQYF	TGCGCCAGCAGCTTGGCGACAGTCGACGAGCAGTACTTC
few	-	TRBV11-2	TRBJ2-7	CASSLALARGYEQYF	TGTGCCAGCAGCTTAGCCTTAGCCCGAGGCTACGAGCAGTACTTC
few	-	TRBV7-9	TRBJ2-3	CASSSPNRDRTYF	TGTGCCAGCAGCTCCCCAAACCGGGACCGAACGTATTTT
few	-	TRBV28	TRBJ2-7	CASTSTSYEQYF	TGTGCCAGCACCTCAACGTCCTACGAGCAGTACTTC
few	TRBD2	TRBV30	TRBJ2-5	CAWSGGGDWETQYF	TGTGCCTGGAGTGGGGGGGGAGATTGGGAGACCCAGTACTTC
-	TRBD2	TRBV15	TRBJ2-3	CATSRDVAGGPDTQYF	TGTGCCACCAGCAGAGATGTAGCGGGGGGACCAGATACGCAGTATTTT
-	TRBD1	TRBV6-5	TRBJ1-4	CASSDRESEKLFF	TGTGCCAGCAGTGACAGGGAGAGTGAAAAACTGTTTTTT
-	-	TRBV2	TRBJ1-2	CASSEEGGSAYGYTF	TGTGCCAGCAGTGAGGAGGGTGGCAGTGCCTATGGCTACACCTTC
-	-	TRBV6-5	TRBJ2-7	CASSYSTLAGAYEQYF	TGTGCCAGCAGTTACTCTACATTGGCAGGGGCCTACGAGCAGTACTTC
few	TRBD1	TRBV10-3	TRBJ2-5	CAISRTGGEETQYF	TGTGCCATCAGTCGGACAGGGGGCGAAGAGACCCAGTACTTC
few	TRBD2	TRBV5-4	TRBJ2-2	CASSLGIAGAGELFF	TGTGCCAGCAGCTTGGGGATAGCGGGGGCCGGGGAGCTGTTTTTT
few	-	TRBV9	TRBJ2-5	CASSVAVTAGGQETQYF	TGTGCCAGCAGCGTAGCGGTCACGGCTGGGGGGCAAGAGACCCAGTACTTC
-	-	TRBV1	TRBJ2-7	CTSSLPEQYF	TGCACCAGCAGCCTCCCCGAGCAGTACTTC
few	-	TRBV29-1	TRBJ1-1	CSVVARGGGTEAFF	TGCAGCGTTGTCGCTCGGGGGGGAGGAACTGAAGCTTTCTTT
few	TRBD1	TRBV6-5	TRBJ1-2	CASSYLTGLGYGYTF	TGTGCCAGCAGTTACCTGACAGGGCTAGGGTATGGCTACACCTTC
-	-	TRBV19	TRBJ2-1	CASRRQGGNEQFF	TGTGCCAGTAGGCGGCAGGGGGGCAATGAGCAGTTCTTC
few	-	TRBV30	TRBJ1-1	CAWTTWGWNTEAFF	TGTGCCTGGACGACGTGGGGGTGGAACACTGAAGCTTTCTTT
-	TRBD1	TRBV27	TRBJ2-3	CASSLYDRGSTDTQYF	TGTGCCAGCAGTTTATACGACAGGGGGAGCACAGATACGCAGTATTTT
-	-	TRBV30	TRBJ1-2	CAWSKGSRPNYGYTF	TGTGCCTGGAGTAAAGGGTCAAGACCTAACTATGGCTACACCTTC